Here is one T cell receptor (beta chain) with its context. The target antigen is unknown. The CDR3 runs 12 residues. Germline-derived CDR1 and CDR2 are MNHNY and SVGAGI (reference sequence). The V and J ends lost 0 bases and 4 bases respectively, with 4 bases between them. Quantitative 5'-RACE was performed with molecular barcodes, and it yielded the TCR beta libraries. TCRdb re-analysed the 5' RACE reads in MiXCR, keeping a single row per CDR3 protein. The sample lists just under 550,000 distinct CDR3 sequences; about 13% were seen once. The data derive from a study of CD8 T cells in ankylosing spondylitis. Points from the study as a whole: Relatively rare in peripheral blood, disease-linked clones were also CD8+. A TCR beta motif of eight highly homologous variants appeared characteristic of ankylosing spondylitis blood. Earlier studies detected some motif variants in reactive arthritis synovial fluid and blood. As reported, disease-linked clones showed significant enrichment in matched ankylosing spondylitis synovial fluid.

The clonotype originates from a male donor with ankylosing spondylitis. The V gene is TRBV6-6, the J gene TRBJ2-7, with D unclear. Source material: blood, either unsorted or a sorted T cell fraction (not recorded which). CDR3 amino acids: CASSYSTYEQYF. The CDR3 region has the DNA TGTGCCAGCAGTTACTCGACGTACGAGCAGTACTTC.